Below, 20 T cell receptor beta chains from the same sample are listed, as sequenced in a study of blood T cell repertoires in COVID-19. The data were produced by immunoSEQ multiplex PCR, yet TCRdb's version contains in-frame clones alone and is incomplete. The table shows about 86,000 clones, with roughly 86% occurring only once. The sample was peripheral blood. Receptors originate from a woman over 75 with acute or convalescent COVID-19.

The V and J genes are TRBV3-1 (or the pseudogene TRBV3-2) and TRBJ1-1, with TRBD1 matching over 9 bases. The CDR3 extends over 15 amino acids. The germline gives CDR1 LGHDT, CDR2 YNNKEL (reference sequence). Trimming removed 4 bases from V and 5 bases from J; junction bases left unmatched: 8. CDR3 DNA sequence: TGTGCCAGCAGCCTGAGGACAGGGGCGAGGACTGAAGCTTTCTTT. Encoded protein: CASSLRTGARTEAFF.

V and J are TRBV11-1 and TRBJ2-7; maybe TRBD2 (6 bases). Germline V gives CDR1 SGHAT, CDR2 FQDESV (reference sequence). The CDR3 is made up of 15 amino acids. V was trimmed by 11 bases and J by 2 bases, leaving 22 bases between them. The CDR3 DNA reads TGTGCCCAACGCGAGATGTGGGGGGATCCCTACGAGCAGTACTTC. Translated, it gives CAQREMWGDPYEQYF.

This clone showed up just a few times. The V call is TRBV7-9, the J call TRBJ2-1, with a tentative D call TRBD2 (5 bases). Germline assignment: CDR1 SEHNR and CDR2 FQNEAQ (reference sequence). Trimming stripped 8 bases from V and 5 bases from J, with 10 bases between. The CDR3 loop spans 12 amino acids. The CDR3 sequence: CASPSGDNEQFF. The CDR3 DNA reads TGTGCCAGCCCCTCCGGGGACAATGAGCAGTTCTTC.

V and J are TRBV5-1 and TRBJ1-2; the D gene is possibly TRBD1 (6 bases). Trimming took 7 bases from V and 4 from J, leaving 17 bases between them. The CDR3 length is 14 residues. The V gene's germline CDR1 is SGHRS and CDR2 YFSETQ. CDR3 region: CASGDTGTPYGYTF. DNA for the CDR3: TGCGCCAGCGGGGATACAGGGACCCCCTATGGCTACACCTTC. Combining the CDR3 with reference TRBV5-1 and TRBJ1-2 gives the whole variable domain KAGVTQTPRYLIKTRGQQVTLSCSPISGHRSVSWYQQTPGQGLQFLFEYFSETQRNKGNFPGRFSGRQFSNSRSEMNVSTLELGDSALYLCASGDTGTPYGYTFGSGTRLTVV.

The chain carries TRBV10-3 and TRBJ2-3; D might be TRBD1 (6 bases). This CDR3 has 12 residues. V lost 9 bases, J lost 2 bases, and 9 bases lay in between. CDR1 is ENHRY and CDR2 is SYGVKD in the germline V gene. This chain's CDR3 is CAIQGTTDTQYF. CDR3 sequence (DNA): TGTGCCATACAGGGTACCACAGATACGCAGTATTTT.

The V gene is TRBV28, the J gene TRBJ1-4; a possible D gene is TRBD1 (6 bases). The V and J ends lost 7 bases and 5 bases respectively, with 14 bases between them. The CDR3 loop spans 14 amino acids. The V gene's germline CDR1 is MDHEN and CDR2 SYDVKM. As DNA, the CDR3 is TGTGCCAGCACCCTTGGGAGGGGGAATGAAAAACTGTTTTTT. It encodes CASTLGRGNEKLFF.

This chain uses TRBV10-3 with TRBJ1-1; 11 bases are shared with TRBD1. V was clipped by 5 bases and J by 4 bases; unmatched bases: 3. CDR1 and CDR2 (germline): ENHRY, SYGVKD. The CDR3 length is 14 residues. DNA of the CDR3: TGTGCCATCAGTTTAGGGACAGGGGGCACTGAAGCTTTCTTT. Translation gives CAISLGTGGTEAFF.

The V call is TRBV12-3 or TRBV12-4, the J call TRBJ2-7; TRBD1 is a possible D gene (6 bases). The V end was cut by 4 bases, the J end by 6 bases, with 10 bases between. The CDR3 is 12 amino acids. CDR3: CASSSRDTEQYF. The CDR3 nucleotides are TGTGCCAGCAGTTCCCGGGACACCGAGCAGTACTTC.

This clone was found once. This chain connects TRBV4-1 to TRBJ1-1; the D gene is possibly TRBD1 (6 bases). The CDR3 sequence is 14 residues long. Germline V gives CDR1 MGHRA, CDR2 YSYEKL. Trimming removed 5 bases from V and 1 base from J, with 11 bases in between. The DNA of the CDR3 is TGCGCCAGCAGCTGGGGACAAACGAACACTGAAGCTTTCTTT. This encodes CASSWGQTNTEAFF.

The CDR3 bases are TGTGCCAGCAGCCAAGATGGCAGGGGGGTTTATGGCTACACCTTC. It encodes CASSQDGRGVYGYTF. The chain couples TRBV3-1 (or the pseudogene TRBV3-2) to TRBJ1-2, with 7 bases lining up with TRBD1. The CDR3 has 15 residues. The germline V gene encodes CDR1 LGHDT and CDR2 YNNKEL (reference sequence). J lost 5 bases, V lost 0 bases, and 6 bases had no gene match.

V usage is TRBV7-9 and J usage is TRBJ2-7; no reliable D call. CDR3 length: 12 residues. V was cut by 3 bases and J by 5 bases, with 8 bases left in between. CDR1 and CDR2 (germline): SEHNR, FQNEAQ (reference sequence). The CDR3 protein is CASSFTPDEQYF. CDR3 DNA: TGTGCCAGCAGCTTTACTCCGGACGAGCAGTACTTC.

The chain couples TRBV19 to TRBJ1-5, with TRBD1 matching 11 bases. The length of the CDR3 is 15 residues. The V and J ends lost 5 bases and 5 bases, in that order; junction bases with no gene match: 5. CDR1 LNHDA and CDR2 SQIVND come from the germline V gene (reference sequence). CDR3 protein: CASSGQGALDQPQHF. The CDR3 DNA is TGTGCCAGTAGTGGACAGGGGGCTCTCGATCAGCCCCAGCATTTT.

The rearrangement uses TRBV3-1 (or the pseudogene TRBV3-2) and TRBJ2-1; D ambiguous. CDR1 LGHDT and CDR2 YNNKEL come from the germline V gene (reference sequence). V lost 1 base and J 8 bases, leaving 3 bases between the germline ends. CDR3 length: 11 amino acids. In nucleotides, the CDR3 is TGTGCCAGCAGCCAAGCTTATGAGCAGTTCTTC. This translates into CASSQAYEQFF.

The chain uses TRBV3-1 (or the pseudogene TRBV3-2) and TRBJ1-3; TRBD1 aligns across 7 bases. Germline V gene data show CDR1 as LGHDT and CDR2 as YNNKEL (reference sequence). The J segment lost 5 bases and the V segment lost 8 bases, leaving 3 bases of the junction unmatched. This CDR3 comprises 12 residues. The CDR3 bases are TGTGCCAGCCAAGGGGGCAGAAACACCATATATTTT. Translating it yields CASQGGRNTIYF.

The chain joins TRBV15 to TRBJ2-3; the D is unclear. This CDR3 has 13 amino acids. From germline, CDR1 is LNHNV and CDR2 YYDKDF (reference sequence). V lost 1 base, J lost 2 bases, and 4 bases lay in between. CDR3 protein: CATSRVYTDTQYF. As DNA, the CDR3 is TGTGCCACCAGCAGAGTATACACAGATACGCAGTATTTT.

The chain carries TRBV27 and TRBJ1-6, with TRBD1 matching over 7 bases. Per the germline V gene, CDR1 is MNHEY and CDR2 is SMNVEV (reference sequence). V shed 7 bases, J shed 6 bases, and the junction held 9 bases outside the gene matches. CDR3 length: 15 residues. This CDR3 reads CASTQTGTSNSPLHF. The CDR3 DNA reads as TGTGCCAGCACTCAGACAGGGACAAGTAATTCACCCCTCCACTTT.

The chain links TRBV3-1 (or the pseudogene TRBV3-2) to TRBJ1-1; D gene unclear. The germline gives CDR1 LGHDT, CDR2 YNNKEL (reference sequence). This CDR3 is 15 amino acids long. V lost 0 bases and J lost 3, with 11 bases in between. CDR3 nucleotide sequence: TGTGCCAGCAGCCAAGATGCGTTCTCCTACACTGAAGCTTTCTTT. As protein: CASSQDAFSYTEAFF.

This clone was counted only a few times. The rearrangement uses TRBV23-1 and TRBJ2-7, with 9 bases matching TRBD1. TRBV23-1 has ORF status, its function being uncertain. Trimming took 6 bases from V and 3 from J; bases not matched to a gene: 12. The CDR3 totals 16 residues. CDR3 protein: CASSPVPGQGYYEQYF. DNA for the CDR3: TGCGCCAGCAGCCCTGTGCCGGGACAGGGCTACTACGAGCAGTACTTC.

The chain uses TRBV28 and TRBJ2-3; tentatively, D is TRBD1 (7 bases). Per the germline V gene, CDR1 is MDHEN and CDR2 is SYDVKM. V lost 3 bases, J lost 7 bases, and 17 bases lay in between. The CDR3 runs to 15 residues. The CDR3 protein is CASSLEGAVTHTQYF. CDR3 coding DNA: TGTGCCAGCAGTTTGGAGGGGGCAGTAACACATACGCAGTATTTT.

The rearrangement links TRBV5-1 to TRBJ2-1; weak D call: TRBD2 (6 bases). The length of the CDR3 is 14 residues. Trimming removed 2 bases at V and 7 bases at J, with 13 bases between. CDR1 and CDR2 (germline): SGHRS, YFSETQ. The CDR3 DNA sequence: TGCGCCAGCAGCTTTCTAGCGTCCGTGAATGAGCAGTTCTTC. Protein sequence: CASSFLASVNEQFF.